What follows are 21 T cell receptor beta chains derived from one specimen sequenced in a study of T cells in Graves' hyperthyroidism and ophthalmopathy. TCR beta CDR3 regions were amplified from RNA transcripts. Researchers ran a first-round RT-PCR on the TCR CDR3 using the HTBI primer set. Each CDR3 protein gets one entry after TCRdb re-called the multiplex PCR reads with MiXCR. The profile shows around 350,000 distinct CDR3 sequences, about 18% of them singletons. Sequenced sample: blood. The receptors were gathered from a woman in her late teens or twenties with Graves' hyperthyroidism.

This clonotype showed up many times. The chain combines TRBV7-9 with TRBJ2-5; D not certain. Trimming removed 1 base from V and 1 base from J, with 7 bases in between. The CDR3 has 14 amino acids. CDR1 and CDR2 (germline): SEHNR, FQNEAQ (reference sequence). The CDR3 DNA reads as TGTGCCAGCAGCTTAGACACATTCCAAGAGACCCAGTACTTC. This encodes CASSLDTFQETQYF.

The V gene is TRBV11-2, the J gene TRBJ2-2; 12 bases are a match to TRBD2. CDR3 length: 18 amino acids. The J segment lost 3 bases and the V segment lost 3 bases, leaving 8 bases of the junction unmatched. Germline values: CDR1 SGHAT, CDR2 FQNNGV. CDR3 protein: CASSFLRLAGAHTGELFF. DNA for the CDR3: TGTGCCAGCAGCTTCCTTCGACTAGCGGGGGCTCACACCGGGGAGCTGTTTTTT.

This clonotype appeared many times. The V gene is TRBV19, the J gene TRBJ1-2; no clear D gene. Deletions cut 5 bases from V and 8 bases from J, with 15 bases between. The germline V gene has CDR1 LNHDA and CDR2 SQIVND (reference sequence). This CDR3 comprises 13 residues. This CDR3 is CASSSDLVGGYTF. As DNA, the CDR3 is TGTGCCAGTAGTTCGGACCTAGTGGGAGGCTACACCTTC. The full variable domain, in which reference TRBV19 and TRBJ1-2 provide the parts outside the CDR3, is DGGITQSPKYLFRKEGQNVTLSCEQNLNHDAMYWYRQDPGQGLRLIYYSQIVNDFQKGDIAEGYSVSREKKESFPLTVTSAQKNPTAFYLCASSSDLVGGYTFGSGTRLTVV.

The chain is built from TRBV6-1 and TRBJ1-2, with TRBD1 as a possible D gene (6 bases). Trimming removed 7 bases from V and 11 bases from J, with 14 bases in between. This CDR3 contains 11 residues. Per the germline V gene, CDR1 is MNHNS and CDR2 is SASEGT. CDR3 DNA sequence: TGTGCCAGCATCTTAGGAACAGGGTACACCTTC. Amino acids: CASILGTGYTF.

This clonotype was detected ten times or more. The chain recombines TRBV18 with TRBJ1-1; TRBD1 aligns across 7 bases. V lost 4 bases, J lost 2 bases, and 4 bases stayed unmatched. The germline CDR1 and CDR2 sequences are KGHSH and LQKENI. The CDR3 totals 14 residues. CDR3 residues: CASSHTGENTEAFF. The CDR3 DNA follows: TGTGCCAGCTCACACACAGGGGAAAACACTGAAGCTTTCTTT.

The chain is built from TRBV6-2 or TRBV6-3 and TRBJ2-5; TRBD2 aligns across 14 bases. CDR1 and CDR2 from the germline V gene are MNHEY and SVGEGT. The CDR3 spans 16 residues. V shed 6 bases, J shed 3 bases, and the junction held 6 bases outside the gene matches. Written as DNA, the CDR3 is TGTGCCAGCAGCATGACGACTAGCGGGGGGGAAGAGACCCAGTACTTC. Encoded protein: CASSMTTSGGEETQYF.

This clonotype has at least ten counts. This chain links TRBV6-5 with TRBJ2-7; TRBD1 matches at 8 bases. V dropped 4 bases and J dropped 0; count of bases not matched to a gene: 5. Germline V gene sequence: CDR1 MNHEY, CDR2 SVGAGI. CDR3 length equals 15 residues. This CDR3 is CASSSRGRVSYEQYF. CDR3 DNA sequence: TGTGCCAGCAGTTCCAGGGGGCGAGTCTCCTACGAGCAGTACTTC.

Many counts were recorded for this clonotype. The chain combines TRBV24-1 with TRBJ1-1; D uncertain. V was cut by 3 bases and J by 6 bases, with 7 bases left in between. The V gene's germline CDR1 is KGHDR and CDR2 SFDVKD. CDR3 length: 12 residues. In nucleotides, the CDR3 is TGTGCCACCAGTGATGTGGGATCTGAAGCTTTCTTT. Protein sequence: CATSDVGSEAFF.

In its sample, this clonotype was seen many times. CDR3 sequence (DNA): TGTGCCAGCAAAAGGCAGAGACCCAACACCGGGGAGCTGTTTTTT. It translates to CASKRQRPNTGELFF. This chain connects TRBV6-1 to TRBJ2-2, with D uncertain. Germline V gene sequence: CDR1 MNHNS, CDR2 SASEGT. V gave up 7 bases and J gave up 2 bases, with 14 bases separating them. The CDR3 is 15 residues long.

This clonotype occurred a few times. The CDR3: CASSYAGTGNQPQHF. CDR3 in DNA: TGTGCCAGCAGTTACGCGGGGACGGGCAATCAGCCCCAGCATTTT. J is TRBJ1-5 and V is TRBV6-2 or TRBV6-3; D perhaps matches TRBD1 (5 bases). V lost 2 bases to trimming and J lost 2 bases, with 10 bases between them. The CDR3 contains 15 residues. CDR1 is MNHEY and CDR2 is SVGEGT in the germline V gene.

The sample holds a few counts of this clonotype. The chain employs TRBV20-1 and TRBJ2-6; D is unclear. Trimming cost V 3 bases and J 4 bases, with 4 bases left between them. Per germline, CDR1 DFQATT and CDR2 SNEGSKA (reference sequence). This CDR3 is 12 amino acids long. The CDR3 DNA reads TGCAGTGCTAGTCGGGGGGCCAACGTCCTGACTTTC. The encoded protein is CSASRGANVLTF.

This clonotype was seen ten or more times. The rearrangement links TRBV28 to TRBJ2-2; D is unresolved. Germline CDR1 MDHEN, CDR2 SYDVKM. CDR3 length: 14 amino acids. V was cut by 3 bases and J by 0 bases, with 5 bases left in between. The CDR3 DNA reads TGTGCCAGCAGTTTGTTCACGAACACCGGGGAGCTGTTTTTT. Its protein is CASSLFTNTGELFF.

This clonotype was picked up a small number of times. This chain links TRBV4-1 with TRBJ1-1, with 7 bases matching TRBD1. The J segment lost 6 bases and the V segment lost 3 bases, leaving 13 bases of the junction unmatched. The CDR3 has 16 residues. Germline V CDR1 and CDR2: MGHRA, YSYEKL. CDR3: CASSHPSRGRGAEAFF. The CDR3 nucleotides read TGCGCCAGCAGCCACCCGTCAAGGGGGCGCGGCGCTGAAGCTTTCTTT.

This clonotype was recorded once. V is TRBV15 and J is TRBJ2-7; D may be TRBD1 or TRBD2 (5 bases each). The V gene's germline CDR1 is LNHNV and CDR2 YYDKDF (reference sequence). The CDR3 is 14 amino acids. V gave up 5 bases and J gave up 0 bases, with 11 bases separating them. The DNA for the CDR3 is TGTGCCACCAGCCACCGGGACGGCTCCTACGAGCAGTACTTC. It translates to CATSHRDGSYEQYF. Combining the CDR3 with reference TRBV15 and TRBJ2-7 gives the whole variable domain DAMVIQNPRYQVTQFGKPVTLSCSQTLNHNVMYWYQQKSSQAPKLLFHYYDKDFNNEADTPDNFQSRRPNTSFCFLDIRSPGLGDTAMYLCATSHRDGSYEQYFGPGTRLTVT.

Ten or more counts support this clonotype. The chain is built from TRBV30 and TRBJ1-2; D remains ambiguous. With 3 bases removed from V and 4 bases from J, the gap between germline ends came to 12 bases. Per the germline V gene, CDR1 is GTSNPN and CDR2 is SVGIG (reference sequence). The CDR3 extends over 13 amino acids. The CDR3 sequence: CAWSPPGSYGYTF. The CDR3 DNA reads TGTGCCTGGAGCCCCCCCGGCAGCTATGGCTACACCTTC. The full variable domain, its missing parts supplied by reference TRBV30 and TRBJ1-2, is SQTIHQWPATLVQPVGSPLSLECTVEGTSNPNLYWYRQAAGRGLQLLFYSVGIGQISSEVPQNLSASRPQDRQFILSSKKLLLSDSGFYLCAWSPPGSYGYTFGSGTRLTVV.

This clonotype was detected ten times or more. V gene TRBV2 combines with J gene TRBJ1-1; D remains unclear. This CDR3 is 12 amino acids long. Germline V gives CDR1 SNHLY, CDR2 FYNNEI. Trimming left V 6 bases short and J 9 bases short, with 14 bases between. The CDR3 DNA follows: TGTGCCAGCAGCCCCTATACAGCACAAGCTTTCTTT. Its translation: CASSPYTAQAFF.

This clonotype was observed many times. The gene calls are TRBV3-1 and TRBJ1-1; D uncertain. The germline V and J ends were trimmed by 0 bases and 0 bases, with 5 bases remaining between them. This CDR3 region has 14 residues. From germline, CDR1 is LGHDT and CDR2 YNNKEL (reference sequence). CDR3 nucleotide sequence: TGTGCCAGCAGCCAAGACGGAGTGAACACTGAAGCTTTCTTT. It translates to CASSQDGVNTEAFF.

Many counts were recorded for this clonotype. This rearrangement joins TRBV5-1 to TRBJ1-1, with TRBD1 identical over 7 bases. The CDR3 sequence is 15 residues long. V gave up 4 bases and J gave up 1 base; unmatched junction bases: 7. CDR1 is SGHRS, CDR2 YFSETQ, per germline. The chain's CDR3 is CASSGYGTANTEAFF. CDR3 sequence (DNA): TGCGCCAGCAGCGGTTACGGGACAGCGAACACTGAAGCTTTCTTT.

In its sample, this clonotype was seen once. The chain has TRBV11-2 and TRBJ1-2; D gene ambiguous. Per the germline V gene, CDR1 is SGHAT and CDR2 is FQNNGV. The CDR3 is 18 amino acids. V gave up 1 base and J gave up 4 bases, with 22 bases separating them. The CDR3 sequence is CASSLGSTYSIPIYGYTF. The CDR3 bases are TGTGCCAGCAGCTTAGGAAGTACGTACAGCATTCCAATCTATGGCTACACCTTC.

In this sample, this clonotype turned up many times. The chain carries TRBV20-1 and TRBJ2-7; a weak D match, TRBD1 (6 bases). V dropped 2 bases and J dropped 6 bases, with 8 bases sitting between them. The germline gives CDR1 DFQATT, CDR2 SNEGSKA (reference sequence). The CDR3 totals 11 residues. The CDR3 DNA is TGCAGTGCTAGACAGGGGCTCGAGCAGTACTTC. It encodes CSARQGLEQYF.

The V and J genes are TRBV6-1 and TRBJ2-4; the D gene is possibly TRBD1 (6 bases). CDR3 length: 15 amino acids. The V gene lost 5 bases and the J gene lost 4 bases, with 15 bases spanning the gap. The germline V gene encodes CDR1 MNHNS and CDR2 SASEGT. CDR3 amino acids: CASSLQGHLKNIQYF. The DNA for the CDR3 is TGTGCCAGCAGTCTCCAGGGGCATCTTAAAAACATTCAGTACTTC.